A single count supports the clone carrying this T cell receptor (beta chain). Antigen specificity is unknown. This sample was included in a study of T cell responses to AZD1222 COVID-19 vaccine. The overall study: It was second doses at about 4 or about 12 weeks that were pooled.

Clones were sequenced by immunoSEQ multiplex PCR, and TCRdb holds only the in-frame ones, with some missing. The sample contains about 130,000 clones, just under 95% of which appear only once. The CDR3 has 13 amino acids. Germline loops: CDR1 SGHRS, CDR2 YFSETQ. V lost 2 bases and J lost 4, with 9 bases in between. Findings and limits, study-wide: Dominant at 160-218 and 743-854, vaccine-associated CD4 TCRs also spanned spike. Targeting of unmutated variant regions was reportedly seen in nearly half of spike-specific TCRs. Baseline antibody screening turned up just six seropositive AZD1222 recipients.

The chain links TRBV5-1 to TRBJ1-2; D gene unclear. Sequenced here: peripheral blood, sampled on day 0 of AZD1222 vaccination. This TCR was sampled from an adult in good health. CDR3 in DNA: TGCGCCAGCAGCTTATCACTCACCTATGGCTACACCTTC. Its translation is CASSLSLTYGYTF.